This T cell receptor (beta chain) is drawn from a study of shared clonotypes between healthy human individuals. Whole-study results and caveats: Relative to clonotypes present in all four donors, those not shared had lower generation probabilities.

Trimming removed 0 bases at V and 0 bases at J, with 9 bases between. Germline CDR1 reads SGHRS; CDR2 reads YFSETQ. The CDR3 sequence is 16 residues long. TCRdb keeps only in-frame clones here, not all; method: immunoSEQ multiplex PCR. The sample consists of 2 million to 3 million clones, roughly 93% of them appearing once. This clone was detected once. As yet, its antigen is unknown. The sequence derives from a man aged 18-30 years in good health. Some clones in this sample may be carry-over from other donors' samples. The chain couples TRBV5-1 to TRBJ2-2; D unclear. Sequencing used naive CD4+ T cells from PBMCs. Subset defined: CD45RA+ positively selected. The CDR3 reads CASSLETAANTGELFF. CDR3 bases: TGCGCCAGCAGCTTGGAAACAGCTGCGAACACCGGGGAGCTGTTTTTT.